One and the same sample provided the 30 T cell receptor beta chains below, sequenced in a study of T cell changes during pregnancy in multiple sclerosis. TCRdb keeps only in-frame clones here, not all; method: immunoSEQ multiplex PCR. The table lists about 85,000 clones, approximately 89% of them singletons. Source: peripheral blood, taken in the first trimester of pregnancy. These receptors all stem from a female donor with multiple sclerosis, enrolled in a pregnancy study.

This chain uses TRBV9 with TRBJ2-3; tentatively, D is TRBD2 (6 bases). Per the germline V gene, CDR1 is SGDLS and CDR2 is YYNGEE. The CDR3 totals 17 residues. Trimming stripped 3 bases from V and 4 bases from J, with 21 bases between. The CDR3 coding sequence is TGTGCCAGCAGCGGACGAGTGCGGGGAGCCTCCCCAGATACGCAGTATTTT. Encoded protein: CASSGRVRGASPDTQYF. Variable domain in full (rest from reference TRBV9 and TRBJ2-3): DSGVTQTPKHLITATGQRVTLRCSPRSGDLSVYWYQQSLDQGLQFLIQYYNGEERAKGNILERFSAQQFPDLHSELNLSSLELGDSALYFCASSGRVRGASPDTQYFGPGTRLTVL.

This sequence joins TRBV6-6 and TRBJ2-3; TRBD1 aligns across 8 bases. Germline-derived CDR1 and CDR2 are MNHNY and SVGAGI (reference sequence). The CDR3 has 16 residues. With 2 bases clipped from V and 1 base from J, the junction kept 5 bases outside the gene matches. The CDR3 loop reads CASSYHQGAGTDTQYF. The DNA of the CDR3 is TGTGCCAGCAGTTACCACCAGGGGGCCGGCACAGATACGCAGTATTTT.

V gene TRBV9 combines with J gene TRBJ1-2, with 7 bases aligning to TRBD1. The V and J ends lost 2 bases and 3 bases, in that order; junction bases with no gene match: 1. The CDR3 spans 13 residues. CDR1 is SGDLS and CDR2 is YYNGEE in the germline V gene. The CDR3 nucleotides read TGTGCCAGCAGCGTGACAGGGCACTATGGCTACACCTTC. This codes for CASSVTGHYGYTF.

Worth noting for this clone: The junction shows a germline mismatch at one end, possibly a read error. The chain couples TRBV19 to TRBJ1-2; D perhaps matches TRBD1 (5 bases). CDR1 LNHDA and CDR2 SQIVND come from the germline V gene (reference sequence). There are 14 residues in the CDR3. DNA of the CDR3: TGTGCCAGTAGTATTCCCCTATCGACAGCGCCGCGGCACTTC. It specifies CASSIPLSTAPRHF. Variable domain in full (rest from reference TRBV19 and TRBJ1-2): DGGITQSPKYLFRKEGQNVTLSCEQNLNHDAMYWYRQDPGQGLRLIYYSQIVNDFQKGDIAEGYSVSREKKESFPLTVTSAQKNPTAFYLCASSIPLSTAPRHFGSGTRLTVV.

The gene calls are TRBV28 and TRBJ1-5; D is undetermined. The CDR3 is made up of 14 amino acids. The germline gives CDR1 MDHEN, CDR2 SYDVKM. V dropped 6 bases and J dropped 0 bases, with 9 bases sitting between them. In DNA form, the CDR3 reads TGTGCCAGCAGGAGGTGGTATAGCAATCAGCCCCAGCATTTT. Its protein product is CASRRWYSNQPQHF.

CDR3 sequence: CASSQGTSGSTDTQYF. The CDR3 nucleotides are TGCGCCAGCAGCCAAGGGACTAGCGGGAGCACAGATACGCAGTATTTT. The rearrangement uses TRBV4-1 and TRBJ2-3; 11 bases are shared with TRBD2. CDR1 MGHRA and CDR2 YSYEKL come from the germline V gene. CDR3 length: 16 residues. The J segment lost 0 bases and the V segment lost 1 base, leaving 0 bases of the junction unmatched.

The chain joins TRBV10-3 to TRBJ2-3, with 10 bases aligning to TRBD2. The CDR3 is 15 residues long. After removal of 2 bases from V and 2 bases from J, the junction contained 1 base not matched to a gene. Germline lookup yields CDR1 ENHRY and CDR2 SYGVKD. CDR3 nucleotide sequence: TGTGCCATCAGTGAGACTAGCGGGACCACAGATACGCAGTATTTT. Its translation: CAISETSGTTDTQYF.

The DNA of the CDR3 is TGTGCCAGCAGCTTAGATCTAGTCGATGAGCAGTTCTTC. Translated: CASSLDLVDEQFF. J is TRBJ2-1 and V is TRBV11-2; no definite D call. CDR3 length: 13 residues. From germline, CDR1 is SGHAT and CDR2 FQNNGV. V lost 0 bases, J lost 8 bases, and 8 bases lay in between.

This clone was counted between two and nine times. The chain recombines TRBV29-1 with TRBJ2-2; 10 nucleotides agree with TRBD2. V lost 6 bases to trimming and J lost 0 bases; unmatched junction nucleotides: 4. Germline V lookup: CDR1 SQVTM, CDR2 ANQGSEA. There are 15 residues in the CDR3. For the CDR3, the DNA is TGCAGCGTAACTAGCGGGGCTACGAACACCGGGGAGCTGTTTTTT. As protein: CSVTSGATNTGELFF.

This chain connects TRBV6-1 to TRBJ2-4; possible D gene TRBD2, 5 bases. The germline V gene has CDR1 MNHNS and CDR2 SASEGT. The CDR3 runs to 15 residues. V lost 4 bases and J lost 3, with 13 bases in between. CDR3 amino acids: CASSGVRGVKNIQYF. In DNA form, the CDR3 reads TGTGCCAGCAGTGGGGTCCGGGGTGTCAAAAACATTCAGTACTTC.

The chain has TRBV11-2 and TRBJ2-1; D call uncertain. The CDR3 has 17 residues. Deletions cut 5 bases from V and 0 bases from J, with 17 bases between. Germline loops: CDR1 SGHAT, CDR2 FQNNGV. The CDR3 DNA sequence: TGTGCCAGCAGCCCTCTTCGCAGGATTCGCTCCTACAATGAGCAGTTCTTC. This codes for CASSPLRRIRSYNEQFF.

The chain is built from TRBV5-6 and TRBJ2-7, with D possibly matching TRBD1 (5 bases). Germline-derived CDR1 and CDR2 are SGHDT and YYEEEE. The CDR3 runs to 17 residues. The V end was cut by 3 bases, the J end by 1 base, with 20 bases between. The CDR3 DNA follows: TGTGCCAGCAGCTCCATCCCAGGGTGGTCCGGGTCCTACGAGCAGTACTTC. Translated, it gives CASSSIPGWSGSYEQYF. The full variable domain, with the rest looked up from reference TRBV5-6 and TRBJ2-7, is DAGVTQSPTHLIKTRGQQVTLRCSPKSGHDTVSWYQQALGQGPQFIFQYYEEEERQRGNFPDRFSGHQFPNYSSELNVNALLLGDSALYLCASSSIPGWSGSYEQYFGPGTRLTVT.

V is TRBV27 and J is TRBJ1-1; D is perhaps TRBD1 (5 bases). The CDR3 sequence is 15 residues long. CDR1 and CDR2 (germline): MNHEY, SMNVEV (reference sequence). V was pared by 5 bases and J by 1 base, with 14 bases between. CDR3 sequence (DNA): TGTGCCAGCAGTACCCAACCTACAGGGAACACTGAAGCTTTCTTT. Protein sequence: CASSTQPTGNTEAFF.

This chain connects TRBV9 to TRBJ1-6; D gene uncertain. Per germline, CDR1 SGDLS and CDR2 YYNGEE. V was clipped by 3 bases and J by 8 bases, with 9 bases between them. The CDR3 contains 13 residues. The CDR3 sequence: CASSARAYSPLHF. The CDR3 DNA reads TGTGCCAGCAGCGCGCGGGCCTATTCACCCCTCCACTTT.

The chain joins TRBV9 to TRBJ1-1; maybe TRBD1 (5 bases). The CDR3 totals 14 residues. The V end was cut by 3 bases, the J end by 4 bases, with 13 bases between. Germline V CDR1 and CDR2: SGDLS, YYNGEE. The chain's CDR3 is CASSGREGLTEAFF. Here the CDR3 DNA reads TGTGCCAGCAGCGGCAGGGAAGGTCTCACTGAAGCTTTCTTT. Using reference TRBV9 and TRBJ1-1 for the parts outside the CDR3, the full variable domain is DSGVTQTPKHLITATGQRVTLRCSPRSGDLSVYWYQQSLDQGLQFLIQYYNGEERAKGNILERFSAQQFPDLHSELNLSSLELGDSALYFCASSGREGLTEAFFGQGTRLTVV.

V is TRBV28 and J is TRBJ1-4; 9 nucleotides match TRBD1. Germline assignment: CDR1 MDHEN and CDR2 SYDVKM. J lost 9 bases, V lost 5 bases, and 7 bases had no gene match. The CDR3 contains 14 residues. CDR3 sequence: CASSQQGARKKLFF. The CDR3 nucleotides are TGTGCCAGCAGTCAACAGGGGGCTAGAAAAAAACTGTTTTTT. The full variable domain, completed using reference TRBV28 and TRBJ1-4, is DVKVTQSSRYLVKRTGEKVFLECVQDMDHENMFWYRQDPGLGLRLIYFSYDVKMKEKGDIPEGYSVSREKKERFSLILESASTNQTSMYLCASSQQGARKKLFFGSGTQLSVL.

The chain has TRBV5-1 and TRBJ2-2, with D maybe TRBD1 (5 bases). This CDR3 contains 14 residues. V dropped 1 base and J dropped 3 bases, with 7 bases sitting between them. Germline assignment: CDR1 SGHRS and CDR2 YFSETQ. The DNA of the CDR3 is TGCGCCAGCAGCTTGAGGGGCCACACCGGGGAGCTGTTTTTT. Its translation is CASSLRGHTGELFF. Full variable domain (rest looked up from reference TRBV5-1 and TRBJ2-2): KAGVTQTPRYLIKTRGQQVTLSCSPISGHRSVSWYQQTPGQGLQFLFEYFSETQRNKGNFPGRFSGRQFSNSRSEMNVSTLELGDSALYLCASSLRGHTGELFFGEGSRLTVL.

V usage is TRBV1 and J usage is TRBJ1-1. TRBV1 is a known pseudogene. This CDR3 is built from 15 residues. The CDR3 here is CTSSQDGRAGTEAFF. The CDR3 DNA reads TGCACCAGCAGCCAAGATGGGAGGGCTGGCACTGAAGCTTTCTTT.

This clone was counted a few times. This chain connects TRBV25-1 to TRBJ2-7, with D possibly matching TRBD1 (5 bases). CDR1 is MGHDK, CDR2 SYGVNS, per germline. The CDR3 totals 15 residues. V was clipped by 4 bases and J by 4 bases, with 17 bases between them. The CDR3 DNA follows: TGTGCCAGCAGTGGGTCTAATAGGGGCAGGTACGAGCAGTACTTC. Protein product: CASSGSNRGRYEQYF.

The J gene is TRBJ2-7, the V gene TRBV19; the match to TRBD2 covers 7 bases. CDR1 and CDR2 (germline): LNHDA, SQIVND (reference sequence). The length of the CDR3 is 16 residues. The J segment lost 3 bases and the V segment lost 3 bases, leaving 11 bases of the junction unmatched. The CDR3 nucleotides are TGTGCCAGTAGTATGGGAATTGGCCTAGCGGTCTACGAGCAGTACTTC. Residues: CASSMGIGLAVYEQYF.

The chain employs TRBV6-6 and TRBJ1-5, with D unresolved. Germline CDR1 is MNHNY and CDR2 is SVGAGI (reference sequence). CDR3 length: 13 residues. Trimming left V 5 bases short and J 6 bases short, with 11 bases between. CDR3 amino acids: CASSPGLSQPQHF. The CDR3 coding sequence is TGTGCCAGCAGTCCGGGATTAAGTCAGCCCCAGCATTTT.

The chain uses TRBV25-1 and TRBJ1-2; D might be TRBD1 (5 bases). Germline-derived CDR1 and CDR2 are MGHDK and SYGVNS. The CDR3 runs 14 residues. Trimming left V 5 bases short and J 4 bases short, with 14 bases between. The CDR3 reads CASSQQGYGYGYTF. The DNA of the CDR3 is TGTGCCAGCAGTCAGCAGGGTTACGGCTATGGCTACACCTTC.

This rearrangement joins TRBV11-2 to TRBJ1-1; D is undetermined. The CDR3 has 14 amino acids. CDR1 SGHAT and CDR2 FQNNGV come from the germline V gene. Trimming removed 4 bases at V and 4 bases at J, with 13 bases between. The CDR3: CASSWGIEGTEAFF. In DNA, the CDR3 is TGTGCCAGCAGCTGGGGTATAGAGGGCACTGAAGCTTTCTTT.

The chain joins TRBV9 to TRBJ1-1; D ambiguous. This CDR3 region has 13 residues. Germline V lookup: CDR1 SGDLS, CDR2 YYNGEE. The V gene lost 7 bases and the J gene lost 3 bases, with 13 bases spanning the gap. The DNA of the CDR3 is TGTGCCAGCGGAAAGGCGGCGGACACTGAAGCTTTCTTT. Amino acids: CASGKAADTEAFF.

V usage is TRBV11-2 and J usage is TRBJ2-4; 8 nucleotides agree with TRBD2. The CDR3 is 14 residues long. Per the germline V gene, CDR1 is SGHAT and CDR2 is FQNNGV. V lost 5 bases and J lost 7; bases outside the gene matches: 7. CDR3 bases: TGTGCCAGCAGCCCCCGCCGGACTAGCAACATTCAGTACTTC. Amino acid sequence: CASSPRRTSNIQYF.

The sample holds one count of this clone. The chain employs TRBV5-6 and TRBJ1-6, with 8 nucleotides matching TRBD1. Per germline, CDR1 SGHDT and CDR2 YYEEEE. This CDR3 has 14 amino acids. J was trimmed by 8 bases and V by 5 bases; bases with no gene match: 6. The CDR3 reads CASSTGTGYSPLHF. For the CDR3, the DNA is TGTGCCAGCAGTACCGGGACAGGCTATTCACCCCTCCACTTT.

A single count supports this clone. This chain connects TRBV14 to TRBJ2-1; 8 positions match TRBD2. Germline V lookup: CDR1 SGHDN, CDR2 FVKESK. Trimming at V came to 4 bases and at J to 0 bases, leaving 8 bases not matched to a gene. The CDR3 is 17 amino acids. Here the CDR3 reads CASSPRMGTSSYNEQFF. Here the CDR3 DNA reads TGTGCCAGCAGCCCGCGAATGGGGACTAGCTCCTACAATGAGCAGTTCTTC. The variable domain in full, with the rest retrieved from reference TRBV14 and TRBJ2-1, is EAGVTQFPSHSVIEKGQTVTLRCDPISGHDNLYWYRRVMGKEIKFLLHFVKESKQDESGMPNNRFLAERTGGTYSTLKVQPAELEDSGVYFCASSPRMGTSSYNEQFFGPGTRLTVL.

The J gene is TRBJ1-1, the V gene TRBV7-9; D unresolved. The CDR3 sequence is 12 residues long. In germline, CDR1 is SEHNR, CDR2 FQNEAQ (reference sequence). V lost 4 bases and J 5 bases, leaving 8 bases between the germline ends. CDR3 coding DNA: TGTGCCAGCAGCTCGGTCGGGACTGAAGCTTTCTTT. It specifies CASSSVGTEAFF.

This chain joins TRBV18 and TRBJ2-2, with 9 bases lining up with TRBD1. The CDR3 extends over 15 amino acids. The V and J ends lost 6 bases and 5 bases, in that order; junction bases with no gene match: 7. The germline CDR1 and CDR2 sequences are KGHSH and LQKENI. The CDR3 loop is CASSGGTGSTGELFF. For the CDR3, the DNA is TGTGCCAGCTCCGGTGGGACAGGGAGTACCGGGGAGCTGTTTTTT.

The chain has TRBV29-1 and TRBJ1-3; weak D call: TRBD1 (5 bases). V lost 6 bases and J 1 base, leaving 10 bases between the germline ends. CDR3 length equals 13 residues. Germline-derived CDR1 and CDR2 are SQVTM and ANQGSEA. DNA for the CDR3: TGCAGCGTCGCGGGGGGATCTGGAAACACCATATATTTT. It codes for CSVAGGSGNTIYF. Full variable domain (missing parts from reference TRBV29-1 and TRBJ1-3): SAVISQKPSRDICQRGTSLTIQCQVDSQVTMMFWYRQQPGQSLTLIATANQGSEATYESGFVIDKFPISRPNLTFSTLTVSNMSPEDSSIYLCSVAGGSGNTIYFGEGSWLTVV.